A single sample is the source of the 31 T cell receptor beta chains below, sequenced in a study of OX40 agonist ivuxolimab in advanced cancers. TCRdb's table, derived via immunoSEQ multiplex PCR, lists solely in-frame clones and lacks some. In the table there are 53,000 or so clones, 93% of which are singletons. This material consisted of CD4+ or CD8+ T cells sorted from blood, taken in a trial of the OX40 agonist ivuxolimab. These receptors were obtained from an adult with an advanced solid tumor such as melanoma, head and neck, liver or kidney cancer.

The chain joins TRBV28 to TRBJ2-1; 7 nucleotides match TRBD2. CDR1 and CDR2 (germline): MDHEN, SYDVKM. With V trimmed by 5 bases and J by 4 bases, 14 bases remained unmatched. This CDR3 has 17 amino acids. CDR3 residues: CASSTVRESPKYNEQFF. The DNA of the CDR3 is TGTGCCAGCAGTACTGTGCGGGAGAGCCCCAAATACAATGAGCAGTTCTTC.

This clone was detected once. The chain carries TRBV7-2 and TRBJ2-7; D gene uncertain. Germline CDR1 SGHTA, CDR2 FQGNSA. V was clipped by 3 bases and J by 7 bases, with 10 bases between them. The length of the CDR3 is 12 residues. The CDR3, as DNA: TGTGCCAGCAGCTTTGGGTTGTTAGAGCAGTACTTC. Amino acid sequence: CASSFGLLEQYF.

V gene TRBV7-9 combines with J gene TRBJ1-5; 7 bases map to TRBD1. This CDR3 has 16 amino acids. Germline V gene lookup returns CDR1 SEHNR and CDR2 FQNEAQ (reference sequence). J was trimmed by 0 bases and V by 6 bases; bases with no gene match: 8. The CDR3 nucleotides read TGTGCCAGCAGGCCCCTCGGACAGGATAGCAATCAGCCCCAGCATTTT. Amino acids: CASRPLGQDSNQPQHF.

This clone came up once. This chain links TRBV2 with TRBJ2-5; TRBD2 aligns across 7 bases. With V trimmed by 7 bases and J by 5 bases, 7 bases remained unmatched. Germline CDR1 and CDR2: SNHLY and FYNNEI. There are 13 residues in the CDR3. CDR3 nucleotides: TGTGCCAGCACCCCGTGGGGAGGGGAGACCCAGTACTTC. Its protein product is CASTPWGGETQYF.

The rearrangement uses TRBV15 and TRBJ2-5; unclear D gene. The CDR3 runs to 15 residues. V dropped 0 bases and J dropped 1 base, with 9 bases sitting between them. Germline V gene sequence: CDR1 LNHNV, CDR2 YYDKDF (reference sequence). CDR3 coding DNA: TGTGCCACCAGCAGAGAGCCCCAGAGCCAAGAGACCCAGTACTTC. It codes for CATSREPQSQETQYF.

The chain carries TRBV4-3 and TRBJ2-5, with 9 bases identical to TRBD2. This CDR3 contains 15 residues. The junction had 7 bases not matched to a gene; V was cut back by 4 bases and J by 4 bases. Germline-derived CDR1 and CDR2 are LGHNA and YSLEER. CDR3 sequence reads: CASSPETSGGETQYF. The CDR3, as DNA: TGCGCCAGCAGCCCGGAGACTAGCGGAGGAGAGACCCAGTACTTC.

This clone was seen once. This chain uses TRBV2 with TRBJ2-7, with 9 nucleotides matching TRBD2. CDR1 and CDR2 (germline): SNHLY, FYNNEI. CDR3 size: 14 residues. The trim removed 10 bases at V and 3 bases at J, leaving 10 bases unmatched. The CDR3 protein is CANILGTSSYEQYF. CDR3 DNA sequence: TGTGCCAACATCTTAGGGACTAGCAGCTACGAGCAGTACTTC.

The genes are TRBV6-1 and TRBJ1-2, with 7 bases that match TRBD1. CDR3 length equals 16 residues. V lost 3 bases and J lost 0; bases outside the gene matches: 7. The germline V gene encodes CDR1 MNHNS and CDR2 SASEGT. Here the CDR3 reads CASSDPQGYSNYGYTF. The CDR3 DNA reads as TGTGCCAGCAGTGACCCACAGGGGTATTCTAACTATGGCTACACCTTC.

This chain links TRBV11-2 with TRBJ1-1, with TRBD1 identical over 7 bases. Germline V gene sequence: CDR1 SGHAT, CDR2 FQNNGV. The length of the CDR3 is 16 residues. V dropped 2 bases and J dropped 1; count of bases not matched to a gene: 7. This CDR3 reads CASSLPPQGTNTEAFF. As DNA, the CDR3 is TGTGCCAGCAGCTTACCACCACAGGGGACGAACACTGAAGCTTTCTTT. The whole variable domain, filled in from reference TRBV11-2 and TRBJ1-1, reads EAGVAQSPRYKIIEKRQSVAFWCNPISGHATLYWYQQILGQGPKLLIQFQNNGVVDDSQLPKDRFSAERLKGVDSTLKIQPAKLEDSAVYLCASSLPPQGTNTEAFFGQGTRLTVV.

This clone was observed a single time. The CDR3 DNA is TGTGCCAGCAGCTTAGATTTTACAGGCTACGAGCAGTACTTC. Translation: CASSLDFTGYEQYF. The V call is TRBV7-8, the J call TRBJ2-7; TRBD1 might be the D (5 bases). CDR1 and CDR2 (germline): SGHVS, FQNEAQ. The CDR3 runs 14 residues. V was shortened by 1 base and J by 3 bases, with 10 bases between the two germline ends. Filled out from reference TRBV7-8 and TRBJ2-7, the complete variable domain reads GAGVSQSPRYKVAKRGQDVALRCDPISGHVSLFWYQQALGQGPEFLTYFQNEAQLDKSGLPSDRFFAERPEGSVSTLKIQRTQQEDSAVYLCASSLDFTGYEQYFGPGTRLTVT.

The rearrangement links TRBV28 to TRBJ2-4; a weak D match, TRBD2 (5 bases). The CDR3 has 15 amino acids. Trimming pared 10 bases from V and 0 bases from J, leaving 16 bases between. The germline V gene has CDR1 MDHEN and CDR2 SYDVKM. For the CDR3, the DNA is TGTGCCACTCTAGGAGGTACGCTAGCCAAAAACATTCAGTACTTC. This translates into CATLGGTLAKNIQYF. Together with reference TRBV28 and TRBJ2-4, the CDR3 gives the full variable domain: DVKVTQSSRYLVKRTGEKVFLECVQDMDHENMFWYRQDPGLGLRLIYFSYDVKMKEKGDIPEGYSVSREKKERFSLILESASTNQTSMYLCATLGGTLAKNIQYFGAGTRLSVL.

The CDR3 nucleotides read TGTGCCAGCAGCTTAAGCGGGGGCGAGCAGTACTTC. Translated, it gives CASSLSGGEQYF. The chain recombines TRBV7-9 with TRBJ2-7, with 8 bases that match TRBD2. V lost 2 bases and J lost 6; bases outside the gene matches: 0. CDR1 and CDR2 from the germline V gene are SEHNR and FQNEAQ (reference sequence). This CDR3 region has 12 residues.

The chain employs TRBV28 and TRBJ2-2; 7 bases are a match to TRBD1. Losses at the gene ends were 11 bases for V and 3 bases for J; bases not matched to a gene: 3. This CDR3 spans 12 amino acids. Germline CDR1 MDHEN, CDR2 SYDVKM. As DNA, the CDR3 is TGTGCCCTCAGGGGGTACACCGGGGAGCTGTTTTTT. As protein: CALRGYTGELFF.

J is TRBJ2-6 and V is TRBV9; D call uncertain. This CDR3 has 14 residues. V dropped 5 bases and J dropped 1 base, with 7 bases sitting between them. Germline CDR1 and CDR2: SGDLS and YYNGEE. The CDR3 bases are TGTGCCAGCAGTAGTCGATCTGGGGCCAACGTCCTGACTTTC. The encoded protein is CASSSRSGANVLTF.

The rearrangement links TRBV28 to TRBJ2-7; 8 positions match TRBD1. CDR1 and CDR2 from the germline V gene are MDHEN and SYDVKM. V trimming: 4 bases; J trimming: 3 bases; junction bases outside the gene matches: 2. There are 13 residues in the CDR3. This CDR3 reads CASSSDRVYEQYF. In DNA, the CDR3 is TGTGCCAGCAGTTCGGACAGGGTCTACGAGCAGTACTTC.

V is TRBV4-3 and J is TRBJ2-2, with 7 positions matching TRBD1. This CDR3 region has 19 residues. Germline V gene lookup returns CDR1 LGHNA and CDR2 YSLEER. After removal of 0 bases from V and 2 bases from J, the junction contained 12 bases not matched to a gene. The DNA for the CDR3 is TGCGCCAGCAGCCAAGAAGTTGGGTCCGGGACAGTTAACACCGGGGAGCTGTTTTTT. Protein: CASSQEVGSGTVNTGELFF.

This chain joins TRBV7-8 and TRBJ2-7; possibly TRBD1 for D (6 bases). V lost 10 bases to trimming and J lost 4 bases, with 14 bases between them. The germline V gene encodes CDR1 SGHVS and CDR2 FQNEAQ. CDR3 length equals 12 residues. DNA of the CDR3: TGTGCCACCAGTTTGGGACAATACGAGCAGTACTTC. This codes for CATSLGQYEQYF.

This chain links TRBV7-9 with TRBJ1-5; weak D call: TRBD1 (6 bases). V gave up 1 base and J gave up 6 bases, with 16 bases separating them. From germline, CDR1 is SEHNR and CDR2 FQNEAQ (reference sequence). The CDR3 extends over 16 amino acids. CDR3 nucleotides: TGTGCCAGCAGCTTAGTAGGGGGTGGAGGGAGTCAGCCCCAGCATTTT. It yields the protein CASSLVGGGGSQPQHF.

J is TRBJ2-7 and V is TRBV5-5; 10 positions match TRBD2. The V gene end was trimmed by 4 bases and the J gene end by 5 bases; junction bases not matched to a gene: 6. The CDR3 extends over 14 amino acids. The germline CDR1 and CDR2 sequences are SGHKS and YYEKEE (reference sequence). The CDR3 is CASSPSGSPDEQYF. For the CDR3, the DNA is TGTGCCAGCAGCCCTAGCGGGAGTCCCGACGAGCAGTACTTC.

V and J are TRBV7-3 and TRBJ2-2, with TRBD1 as a possible D gene (5 bases). V lost 5 bases, J lost 6 bases, and 10 bases lay in between. Per germline, CDR1 SGHTA and CDR2 FQGTGA. The CDR3 length is 13 residues. CDR3: CASSPAGPGELFF. The CDR3 DNA is TGTGCCAGCAGCCCGGCAGGGCCCGGGGAGCTGTTTTTT.

The chain carries TRBV18 and TRBJ2-2; 9 bases are shared with TRBD1. Trimming removed 5 bases from V and 7 bases from J; junction bases left unmatched: 20. The CDR3 spans 19 residues. Germline-derived CDR1 and CDR2 are KGHSH and LQKENI. CDR3 residues: CASSSVGDRALSSIGELFF. In nucleotides, the CDR3 is TGTGCCAGCTCATCTGTCGGGGACAGGGCACTTAGTTCGATCGGGGAGCTGTTTTTT.

The chain joins TRBV28 to TRBJ2-7; D is possibly TRBD2 (6 bases). The CDR3 covers 15 residues. The germline gives CDR1 MDHEN, CDR2 SYDVKM. Trimming took off 4 bases at V and 3 bases at J, with 16 bases between the two ends. The CDR3 loop reads CASSYPGERSYEQYF. CDR3 DNA: TGTGCCAGCAGTTACCCGGGGGAGAGGAGCTACGAGCAGTACTTC.

The chain uses TRBV10-3 and TRBJ1-1; D is undetermined. From germline, CDR1 is ENHRY and CDR2 SYGVKD. V lost 4 bases, J lost 2 bases, and 11 bases lay in between. The CDR3 consists of 14 residues. This chain's CDR3 is CAISGIGINTEAFF. CDR3 coding DNA: TGTGCCATCAGTGGGATCGGGATTAACACTGAAGCTTTCTTT.

This chain uses TRBV14 with TRBJ2-7; no firm D call. The V and J ends lost 1 base and 0 bases respectively, with 13 bases between them. Per germline, CDR1 SGHDN and CDR2 FVKESK. There are 16 residues in the CDR3. This CDR3 reads CASSQVHGQSSYEQYF. The CDR3 DNA reads TGTGCCAGCAGCCAAGTACACGGGCAGAGCTCCTACGAGCAGTACTTC.

The CDR3 region is CASSLKRYTGVNEQFF. The CDR3 DNA reads as TGTGCCAGCTCACTCAAGCGCTATACAGGGGTGAATGAGCAGTTCTTC. V usage is TRBV18 and J usage is TRBJ2-1; 7 positions match TRBD1. This CDR3 region has 16 residues. V lost 4 bases and J lost 7; bases outside the gene matches: 13. Germline CDR1 is KGHSH and CDR2 is LQKENI. The whole variable domain, filled in from reference TRBV18 and TRBJ2-1, reads NAGVMQNPRHLVRRRGQEARLRCSPMKGHSHVYWYRQLPEEGLKFMVYLQKENIIDESGMPKERFSAEFPKEGPSILRIQQVVRGDSAAYFCASSLKRYTGVNEQFFGPGTRLTVL.

The chain couples TRBV5-1 to TRBJ2-7; either TRBD1 or TRBD2 may fit D (5 bases each). The CDR3 consists of 15 residues. Trimming took 4 bases from V and 1 from J, leaving 15 bases between them. CDR1 is SGHRS and CDR2 is YFSETQ in the germline V gene. The CDR3 region is CASSITPGTSYEQYF. CDR3 DNA: TGCGCCAGCAGCATAACCCCCGGGACGTCCTACGAGCAGTACTTC.

A single count supports this clone. The chain couples TRBV10-3 to TRBJ2-4; D not resolved. The CDR3 spans 15 residues. V dropped 11 bases and J dropped 2 bases, with 19 bases sitting between them. CDR1 ENHRY and CDR2 SYGVKD come from the germline V gene. The CDR3 nucleotides are TGTGCCCCAAAATGGCCTCGGAGAACCAAAAACATTCAGTACTTC. Its translation: CAPKWPRRTKNIQYF.

The V call is TRBV5-8, the J call TRBJ2-7; maybe TRBD2 (5 bases). V shed 4 bases and J shed 0 bases, with 8 bases lying between them. Germline V CDR1 and CDR2: SGHTS, YDEGEE. The CDR3 extends over 13 amino acids. CDR3 nucleotide sequence: TGTGCCAGCAGCCCGGGAAGCTCCTACGAGCAGTACTTC. This encodes CASSPGSSYEQYF.

The chain employs TRBV9 and TRBJ2-7; D is possibly TRBD1 (6 bases). V was shortened by 4 bases and J by 2 bases, with 10 bases between the two germline ends. The CDR3 is 13 residues long. The V gene's germline CDR1 is SGDLS and CDR2 YYNGEE. The CDR3 loop is CASSPDSTYEQYF. As DNA, the CDR3 is TGTGCCAGCAGCCCGGACAGTACCTACGAGCAGTACTTC.

The chain is built from TRBV28 and TRBJ2-5, with TRBD1 matching over 9 bases. This CDR3 has 15 residues. Germline CDR1 is MDHEN and CDR2 is SYDVKM. The V and J ends lost 5 bases and 1 base, in that order; junction bases with no gene match: 5. CDR3 in amino acids: CASSETGGPQETQYF. The CDR3 nucleotides are TGTGCCAGCAGTGAAACAGGGGGCCCCCAAGAGACCCAGTACTTC.

V gene TRBV7-2 combines with J gene TRBJ2-2, with D uncertain. The CDR3 extends over 13 amino acids. CDR1 and CDR2 (germline): SGHTA, FQGNSA. V gave up 1 base and J gave up 1 base, with 1 base separating them. CDR3 nucleotides: TGTGCCAGCAGCTTAGGGAACACCGGGGAGCTGTTTTTT. Amino acid sequence: CASSLGNTGELFF.